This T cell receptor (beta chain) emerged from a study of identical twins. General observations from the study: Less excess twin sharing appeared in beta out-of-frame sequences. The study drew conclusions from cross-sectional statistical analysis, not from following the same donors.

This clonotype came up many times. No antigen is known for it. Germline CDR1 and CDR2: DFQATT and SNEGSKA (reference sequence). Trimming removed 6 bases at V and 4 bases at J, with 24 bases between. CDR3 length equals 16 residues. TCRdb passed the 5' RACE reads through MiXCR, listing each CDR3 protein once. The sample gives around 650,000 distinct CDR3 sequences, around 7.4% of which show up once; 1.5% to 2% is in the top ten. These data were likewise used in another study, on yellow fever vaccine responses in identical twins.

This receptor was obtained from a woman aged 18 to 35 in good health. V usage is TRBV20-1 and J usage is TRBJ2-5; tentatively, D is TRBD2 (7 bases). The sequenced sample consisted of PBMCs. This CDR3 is CSAALGGAPPVETQYF. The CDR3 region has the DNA TGCAGTGCCGCGTTAGGGGGGGCCCCGCCGGTAGAGACCCAGTACTTC.